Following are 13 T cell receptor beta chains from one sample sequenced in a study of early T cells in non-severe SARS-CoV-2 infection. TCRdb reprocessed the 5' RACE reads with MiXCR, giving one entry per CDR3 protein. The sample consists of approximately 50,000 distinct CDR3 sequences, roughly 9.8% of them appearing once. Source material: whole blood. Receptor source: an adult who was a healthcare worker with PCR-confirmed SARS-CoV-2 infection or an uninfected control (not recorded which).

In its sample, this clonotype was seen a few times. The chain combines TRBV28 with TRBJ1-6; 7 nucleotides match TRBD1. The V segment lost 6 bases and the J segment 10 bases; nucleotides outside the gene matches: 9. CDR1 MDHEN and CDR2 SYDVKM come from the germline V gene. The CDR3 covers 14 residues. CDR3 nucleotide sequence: TGTGCCAGCAGCCCGACAGGGATTGGCTCACCCCTCCACTTT. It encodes CASSPTGIGSPLHF.

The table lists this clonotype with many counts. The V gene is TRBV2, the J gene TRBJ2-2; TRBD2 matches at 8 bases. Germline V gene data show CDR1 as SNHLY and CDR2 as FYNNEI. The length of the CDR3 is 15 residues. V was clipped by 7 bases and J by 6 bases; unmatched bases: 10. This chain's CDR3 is CASKQLAGDSGELFF. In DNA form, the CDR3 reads TGTGCCAGCAAGCAGCTAGCGGGCGATTCCGGGGAGCTGTTTTTT.

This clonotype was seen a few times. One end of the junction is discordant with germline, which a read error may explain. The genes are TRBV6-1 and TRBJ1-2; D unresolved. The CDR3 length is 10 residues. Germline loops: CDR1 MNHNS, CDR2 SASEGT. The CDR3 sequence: CASSEVTTYF. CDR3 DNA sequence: TGTGCCAGCAGTGAAGTTACAACCTACTTC.

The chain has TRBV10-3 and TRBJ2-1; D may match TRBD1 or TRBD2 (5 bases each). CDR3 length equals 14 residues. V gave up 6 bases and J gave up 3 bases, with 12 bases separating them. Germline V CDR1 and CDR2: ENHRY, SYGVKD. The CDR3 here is CAISRDLDYNEQFF. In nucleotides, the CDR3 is TGTGCCATCAGCCGGGACCTTGACTACAATGAGCAGTTCTTC.

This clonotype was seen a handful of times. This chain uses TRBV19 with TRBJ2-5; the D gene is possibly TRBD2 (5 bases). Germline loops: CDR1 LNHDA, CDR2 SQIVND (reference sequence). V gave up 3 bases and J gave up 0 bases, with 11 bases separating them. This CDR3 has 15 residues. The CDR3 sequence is CASSMERRYQETQYF. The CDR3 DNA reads TGTGCCAGTAGTATGGAGCGGAGATACCAAGAGACCCAGTACTTC.

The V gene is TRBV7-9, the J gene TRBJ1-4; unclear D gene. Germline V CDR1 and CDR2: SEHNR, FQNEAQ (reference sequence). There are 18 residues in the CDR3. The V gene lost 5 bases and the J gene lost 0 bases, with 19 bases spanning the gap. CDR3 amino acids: CASSTDQLRLATNEKLFF. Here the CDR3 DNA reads TGTGCCAGCAGCACCGATCAACTCAGGCTTGCAACTAATGAAAAACTGTTTTTT.

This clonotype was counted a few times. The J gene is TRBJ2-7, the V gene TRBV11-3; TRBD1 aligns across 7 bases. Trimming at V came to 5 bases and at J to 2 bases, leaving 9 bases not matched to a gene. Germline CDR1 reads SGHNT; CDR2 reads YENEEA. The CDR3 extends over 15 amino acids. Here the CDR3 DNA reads TGTGCCAGCAGCAAAAGGACAGGCCTAACCTACGAGCAGTACTTC. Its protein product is CASSKRTGLTYEQYF.

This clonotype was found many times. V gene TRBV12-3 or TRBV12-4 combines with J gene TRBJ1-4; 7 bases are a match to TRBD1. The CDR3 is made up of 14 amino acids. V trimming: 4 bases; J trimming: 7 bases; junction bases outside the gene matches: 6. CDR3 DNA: TGTGCCAGCAGTTACAGGGGCGGTCGTGAAAAACTGTTTTTT. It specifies CASSYRGGREKLFF.

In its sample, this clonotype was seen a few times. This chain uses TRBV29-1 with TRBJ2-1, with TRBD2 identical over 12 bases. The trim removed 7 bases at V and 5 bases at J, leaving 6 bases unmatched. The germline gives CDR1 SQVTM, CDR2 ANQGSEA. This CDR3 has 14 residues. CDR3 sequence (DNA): TGCAGCGCCACAGGACTAGCGGGAAACAATGAGCAGTTCTTC. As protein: CSATGLAGNNEQFF.

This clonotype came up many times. DNA for the CDR3: TGTGCCAGCAGTGGAAATAATGAAAAACTGTTTTTT. Its translation: CASSGNNEKLFF. This sequence joins TRBV28 and TRBJ1-4; D ambiguous. This CDR3 comprises 12 residues. From germline, CDR1 is MDHEN and CDR2 SYDVKM. Trimming left V 5 bases short and J 4 bases short, with 5 bases between.

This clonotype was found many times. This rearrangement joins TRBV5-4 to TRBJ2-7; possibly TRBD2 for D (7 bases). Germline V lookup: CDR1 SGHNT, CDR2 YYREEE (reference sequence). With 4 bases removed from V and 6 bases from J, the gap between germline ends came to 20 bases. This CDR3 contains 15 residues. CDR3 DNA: TGTGCCAGCAGCCGTTCCTCCGCGGGGGCCCGCGAGCAGTACTTC. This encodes CASSRSSAGAREQYF.

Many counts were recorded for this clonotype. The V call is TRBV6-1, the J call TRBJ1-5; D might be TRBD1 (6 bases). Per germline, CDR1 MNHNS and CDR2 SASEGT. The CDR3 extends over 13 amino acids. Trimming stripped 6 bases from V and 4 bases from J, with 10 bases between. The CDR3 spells CASSGGRNQPQHF. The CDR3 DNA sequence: TGTGCCAGCAGCGGGGGGCGTAATCAGCCCCAGCATTTT.

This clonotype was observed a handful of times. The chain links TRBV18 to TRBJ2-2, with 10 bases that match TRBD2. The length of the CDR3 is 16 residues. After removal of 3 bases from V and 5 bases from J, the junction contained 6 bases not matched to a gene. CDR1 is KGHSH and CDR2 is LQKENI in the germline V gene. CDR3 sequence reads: CASSPFGLADTGELFF. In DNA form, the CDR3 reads TGTGCCAGCTCACCCTTCGGACTAGCGGATACCGGGGAGCTGTTTTTT.